This TCR beta chain was profiled in a study of T-cell reconstitution after alpha-beta-depleted transplantation in children. This CDR3 is 12 amino acids long. CDR1 is LNHDA and CDR2 is SQIVND in the germline V gene (reference sequence). The V end was cut by 10 bases, the J end by 7 bases, with 17 bases between. The library targeted TCRbeta and was prepared with unique molecular identifiers. TCRdb re-called the PCR reads through MiXCR, storing one row per CDR3 protein. The sample lists 90,000 to 100,000 distinct CDR3 sequences; roughly a quarter were seen once. Study outcomes and limitations: Reportedly, roughly two months post-transplant, alpha-beta T cells arose from several hundred expanded graft clones.

This clonotype was recorded a few times. The antigen remains unidentified. This specimen consisted of PBMCs, obtained before TCRalphabeta/CD19-depleted stem cell transplant. The V call is TRBV19, the J call TRBJ2-7; D may be TRBD1 or TRBD2 (5 bases each). The clonotype was recovered from a boy aged 2 to 9 with acute lymphoblastic leukemia, due to receive a stem cell transplant. As DNA, the CDR3 is TGTGCCACCGGTGAGGGGCTGGGAGAGCAGTACTTC. This translates into CATGEGLGEQYF.